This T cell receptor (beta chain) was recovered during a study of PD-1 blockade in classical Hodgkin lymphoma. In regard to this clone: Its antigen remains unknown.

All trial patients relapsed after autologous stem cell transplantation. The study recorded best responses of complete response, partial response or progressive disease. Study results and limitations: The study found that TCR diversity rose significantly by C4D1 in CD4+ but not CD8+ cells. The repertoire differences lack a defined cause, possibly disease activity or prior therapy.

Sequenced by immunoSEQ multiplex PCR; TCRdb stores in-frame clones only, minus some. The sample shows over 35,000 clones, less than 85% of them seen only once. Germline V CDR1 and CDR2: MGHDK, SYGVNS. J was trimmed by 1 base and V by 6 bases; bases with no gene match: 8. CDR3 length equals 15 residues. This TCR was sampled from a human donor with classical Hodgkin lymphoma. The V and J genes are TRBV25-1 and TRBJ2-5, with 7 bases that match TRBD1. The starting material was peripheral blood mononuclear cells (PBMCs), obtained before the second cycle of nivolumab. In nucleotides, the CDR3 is TGTGCCAGCAGCCCGGAACAGGGGTTCCAAGAGACCCAGTACTTC. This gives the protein CASSPEQGFQETQYF.